The next 32 T cell receptor beta chains were all read from a single sample in a study of T cell clonotyping in hematopoietic cell transplantation. Only in-frame clones appear in the TCRdb table, and some are missing; sequencing was by immunoSEQ multiplex PCR. Among about 80,000 clones listed, 96% were seen once. Time point specified: recipient sample about 28 days before transplant, after cytoreduction. The sequencing here drew on peripheral blood mononuclear cells, taken before stem cell transplant. The receptor set was obtained from a woman aged 45-60 years with acute myeloid leukemia. Some clones in this sample may be carry-over from other donors' samples.

The chain recombines TRBV6-5 with TRBJ1-1; 7 nucleotides agree with TRBD1. The germline V gene encodes CDR1 MNHEY and CDR2 SVGAGI. CDR3 length equals 15 residues. V lost 4 bases to trimming and J lost 5 bases; unmatched junction nucleotides: 10. CDR3 nucleotides: TGTGCCAGCAGTTTACGGAGAGGGGGCAGGACTGAAGCTTTCTTT. It translates to CASSLRRGGRTEAFF.

V is TRBV11-2 and J is TRBJ1-6; 11 nucleotides align to TRBD1. J gave up 10 bases and V 5 bases, and 7 bases lay outside the gene matches. Per germline, CDR1 SGHAT and CDR2 FQNNGV. The CDR3 is made up of 15 amino acids. This chain's CDR3 is CASSPMGQGGSPLHF. Written as DNA, the CDR3 is TGTGCCAGCAGCCCTATGGGACAGGGGGGATCACCCCTCCACTTT. The entire variable domain, with the rest obtained from reference TRBV11-2 and TRBJ1-6, is as follows: EAGVAQSPRYKIIEKRQSVAFWCNPISGHATLYWYQQILGQGPKLLIQFQNNGVVDDSQLPKDRFSAERLKGVDSTLKIQPAKLEDSAVYLCASSPMGQGGSPLHFGNGTRLTVT.

The gene calls are TRBV23-1 and TRBJ1-4; D gene uncertain. TRBV23-1 is an ORF; its function is uncertain. The CDR3 contains 16 residues. Deletions cut 0 bases from V and 5 bases from J, with 13 bases between. CDR3 in DNA: TGCGCCAGCAGTCAATCGGAGGACCTGAGGAATGAAAAACTGTTTTTT. It specifies CASSQSEDLRNEKLFF.

V gene TRBV29-1 combines with J gene TRBJ1-2; maybe TRBD1 (6 bases). There are 12 residues in the CDR3. Germline assignment: CDR1 SQVTM and CDR2 ANQGSEA. Trimming stripped 7 bases from V and 4 bases from J, with 13 bases between. The CDR3 DNA is TGCAGCGCAGGGGATCCCCTCTATGGCTACACCTTC. It is translated as CSAGDPLYGYTF.

This clone has just one count. The chain has TRBV28 and TRBJ2-7; 9 nucleotides match TRBD1. This CDR3 has 14 amino acids. Germline V gene lookup returns CDR1 MDHEN and CDR2 SYDVKM. The ends lost 6 bases at V and 5 bases at J; junction bases unmatched: 8. In DNA, the CDR3 is TGTGCCAGCAGCAGCCGGGACAGGGTCCACGAGCAGTACTTC. Translation gives CASSSRDRVHEQYF.

The chain couples TRBV28 to TRBJ2-7, with D possibly matching TRBD2 (6 bases). Germline CDR1 is MDHEN and CDR2 is SYDVKM. The V gene lost 4 bases and the J gene lost 2 bases, with 18 bases spanning the gap. This CDR3 contains 16 residues. The CDR3 is CASSSGGRNDPYEQYF. The CDR3 DNA reads as TGTGCCAGCAGTTCCGGGGGAAGAAACGATCCCTACGAGCAGTACTTC.

The chain carries TRBV9 and TRBJ2-3, with TRBD2 matching 8 bases. The CDR3 loop spans 16 amino acids. J gave up 5 bases and V 0 bases, and 8 bases lay outside the gene matches. Germline V gene lookup returns CDR1 SGDLS and CDR2 YYNGEE. In DNA form, the CDR3 reads TGTGCCAGCAGCGTAGATAGCGGGATAAGGATAGATACGCAGTATTTT. Translation gives CASSVDSGIRIDTQYF. The whole variable domain, remainder taken from reference TRBV9 and TRBJ2-3, is DSGVTQTPKHLITATGQRVTLRCSPRSGDLSVYWYQQSLDQGLQFLIQYYNGEERAKGNILERFSAQQFPDLHSELNLSSLELGDSALYFCASSVDSGIRIDTQYFGPGTRLTVL.

This clone was detected only once. The CDR3 spells CASSQSPSLAIQETQYF. CDR3 coding DNA: TGCGCCAGCAGCCAGTCCCCATCATTGGCGATTCAAGAGACCCAGTACTTC. This chain joins TRBV5-1 and TRBJ2-5; no firm D call. The CDR3 spans 17 residues. Trimming stripped 4 bases from V and 2 bases from J, with 21 bases between. Germline-derived CDR1 and CDR2 are SGHRS and YFSETQ.

V usage is TRBV29-1 and J usage is TRBJ1-1; 7 bases are a match to TRBD1. The CDR3 is 14 amino acids. V lost 7 bases, J lost 4 bases, and 12 bases stayed unmatched. Per germline, CDR1 SQVTM and CDR2 ANQGSEA. The CDR3 bases are TGCAGCGGGGGGACAGCGGGTCTCGGCACTGAAGCTTTCTTT. Translating gives CSGGTAGLGTEAFF. The full variable domain, its missing parts supplied by reference TRBV29-1 and TRBJ1-1, is SAVISQKPSRDICQRGTSLTIQCQVDSQVTMMFWYRQQPGQSLTLIATANQGSEATYESGFVIDKFPISRPNLTFSTLTVSNMSPEDSSIYLCSGGTAGLGTEAFFGQGTRLTVV.

The chain couples TRBV30 to TRBJ1-4; TRBD1 matches at 11 bases. The CDR3 contains 17 residues. In germline, CDR1 is GTSNPN, CDR2 SVGIG (reference sequence). Trimming at V came to 3 bases and at J to 5 bases, leaving 11 bases not matched to a gene. The CDR3 here is CAWSEVLGQGANEKLFF. CDR3 DNA sequence: TGTGCCTGGAGCGAAGTCCTCGGACAGGGGGCCAATGAAAAACTGTTTTTT. The full variable domain, completed using reference TRBV30 and TRBJ1-4, is SQTIHQWPATLVQPVGSPLSLECTVEGTSNPNLYWYRQAAGRGLQLLFYSVGIGQISSEVPQNLSASRPQDRQFILSSKKLLLSDSGFYLCAWSEVLGQGANEKLFFGSGTQLSVL.

This rearrangement joins TRBV5-1 to TRBJ1-4; no definite D call. From germline, CDR1 is SGHRS and CDR2 YFSETQ. V lost 0 bases to trimming and J lost 1 base, with 7 bases between them. CDR3 length: 15 amino acids. The CDR3 is CASSLASGTNEKLFF. Here the CDR3 DNA reads TGCGCCAGCAGCTTGGCATCTGGAACTAATGAAAAACTGTTTTTT.

The genes are TRBV6-5 and TRBJ2-2; D unclear. The CDR3 is made up of 16 amino acids. With 4 bases removed from V and 0 bases from J, the gap between germline ends came to 12 bases. The V gene's germline CDR1 is MNHEY and CDR2 SVGAGI. For the CDR3, the DNA is TGTGCCAGCAGTTTTACCTGGCTAACGAACACCGGGGAGCTGTTTTTT. Protein sequence: CASSFTWLTNTGELFF.

This chain connects TRBV30 to TRBJ2-3, with a possible D match to TRBD2 (7 bases). Germline CDR1 reads GTSNPN; CDR2 reads SVGIG (reference sequence). This CDR3 is built from 17 residues. V dropped 3 bases and J dropped 2 bases, with 21 bases sitting between them. As DNA, the CDR3 is TGTGCCTGGAGGAGGACGGGGGGCCTCGGGAACACAGATACGCAGTATTTT. It encodes CAWRRTGGLGNTDTQYF.

The V call is TRBV28, the J call TRBJ2-3; the match to TRBD2 covers 9 bases. This CDR3 is 13 amino acids long. Germline V lookup: CDR1 MDHEN, CDR2 SYDVKM. The V gene end was trimmed by 9 bases and the J gene end by 6 bases; junction bases not matched to a gene: 7. Here the CDR3 reads CASRTSAGDTQYF. The DNA of the CDR3 is TGTGCCAGTAGGACTAGCGCTGGGGATACGCAGTATTTT.

The chain joins TRBV19 to TRBJ1-1; D gene uncertain. The CDR3 spans 16 residues. Germline V gene lookup returns CDR1 LNHDA and CDR2 SQIVND (reference sequence). The germline V and J ends were trimmed by 5 bases and 5 bases, with 21 bases remaining between them. DNA for the CDR3: TGTGCCAGTAGTCCCGGTATTTATGAGGGAAGGACTGAAGCTTTCTTT. Amino acids: CASSPGIYEGRTEAFF.

The gene calls are TRBV4-1 and TRBJ2-1; tentative D call: TRBD1 (5 bases). The CDR3 runs to 14 residues. The germline V gene has CDR1 MGHRA and CDR2 YSYEKL. V lost 3 bases, J lost 8 bases, and 14 bases lay in between. The CDR3: CASSHLGAVDEQFF. CDR3 sequence (DNA): TGCGCCAGCAGCCACTTAGGGGCGGTGGATGAGCAGTTCTTC.

The rearrangement uses TRBV30 and TRBJ1-5; D call uncertain. Trimming took 0 bases from V and 7 from J, leaving 10 bases between them. The CDR3 is made up of 13 amino acids. Germline CDR1 reads GTSNPN; CDR2 reads SVGIG (reference sequence). The CDR3 nucleotides read TGTGCCTGGAGTGTACGCGTCACGCAGCCCCAGCATTTT. The encoded protein is CAWSVRVTQPQHF.

This chain uses TRBV6-1 with TRBJ1-2; possibly TRBD1 for D (5 bases). Trimming pared 9 bases from V and 5 bases from J, leaving 16 bases between. The germline gives CDR1 MNHNS, CDR2 SASEGT. This CDR3 has 13 amino acids. The CDR3 is CASTYQGPYGYTF. DNA for the CDR3: TGTGCCAGTACATATCAGGGTCCGTATGGCTACACCTTC.

The chain has TRBV2 and TRBJ1-1, with 9 bases that match TRBD1. The CDR3 covers 16 residues. Germline lookup yields CDR1 SNHLY and CDR2 FYNNEI. J gave up 0 bases and V 2 bases, and 4 bases lay outside the gene matches. Here the CDR3 reads CASSELGTGMNTEAFF. The CDR3 DNA reads TGTGCCAGCAGTGAATTGGGGACAGGGATGAACACTGAAGCTTTCTTT.

The chain couples TRBV30 to TRBJ2-6; possibly TRBD1 for D (6 bases). Trimming took 0 bases from V and 4 from J, leaving 19 bases between them. CDR3 length: 18 residues. CDR1 and CDR2 from the germline V gene are GTSNPN and SVGIG (reference sequence). CDR3 in DNA: TGTGCCTGGAGTGTACGAATGAGGGGGAGTGGGGGGGCCAACGTCCTGACTTTC. Protein: CAWSVRMRGSGGANVLTF.

V usage is TRBV7-6 and J usage is TRBJ1-3, with D hard to call. Per germline, CDR1 SGHVS and CDR2 FNYEAQ. The CDR3 is 14 amino acids. The ends were cut back, 3 bases at V and 0 bases at J, with 6 bases in the middle. CDR3 residues: CASSFTSSGNTIYF. DNA for the CDR3: TGTGCCAGCAGCTTCACGAGCTCTGGAAACACCATATATTTT. The full variable domain, in which reference TRBV7-6 and TRBJ1-3 provide the parts outside the CDR3, is GAGVSQSPRYKVTKRGQDVALRCDPISGHVSLYWYRQALGQGPEFLTYFNYEAQQDKSGLPNDRFSAERPEGSISTLTIQRTEQRDSAMYRCASSFTSSGNTIYFGEGSWLTVV.

The rearrangement uses TRBV2 and TRBJ2-2; D is unclear. V was cut by 2 bases and J by 5 bases, with 6 bases left in between. CDR1 SNHLY and CDR2 FYNNEI come from the germline V gene. The CDR3 covers 13 residues. CDR3 DNA: TGTGCCAGCAGTGAAATGGTAACCGGGGAGCTGTTTTTT. Protein sequence: CASSEMVTGELFF.

This chain connects TRBV9 to TRBJ2-3; D is possibly TRBD2 (7 bases). Germline values: CDR1 SGDLS, CDR2 YYNGEE. This CDR3 region has 15 residues. V gave up 4 bases and J gave up 4 bases, with 16 bases separating them. This CDR3 reads CASSRDGGGPDTQYF. The CDR3, as DNA: TGTGCCAGCAGCAGGGATGGGGGGGGGCCAGATACGCAGTATTTT.

The gene calls are TRBV10-1 and TRBJ2-7, with D uncertain. The CDR3 contains 12 residues. Germline assignment: CDR1 WNHNN and CDR2 SYGVQD (reference sequence). The V end was cut by 11 bases, the J end by 1 base, with 12 bases between. The CDR3 sequence is CASGLNSYEQYF. The CDR3 DNA sequence: TGCGCCTCCGGGCTGAATTCCTACGAGCAGTACTTC.

The chain has TRBV9 and TRBJ2-2; no definite D call. Germline lookup yields CDR1 SGDLS and CDR2 YYNGEE. The CDR3 has 15 amino acids. Trimming shortened V by 0 bases and J by 4 bases, and 10 bases separated the two germline ends. CDR3 DNA sequence: TGTGCCAGCAGCGTAGACCCTCGGACCACCGGGGAGCTGTTTTTT. Translating it yields CASSVDPRTTGELFF.

The rearrangement uses TRBV27 and TRBJ1-2; D remains unclear. This CDR3 contains 15 residues. Germline CDR1 reads MNHEY; CDR2 reads SMNVEV (reference sequence). V was trimmed by 4 bases and J by 1 base, leaving 13 bases between them. CDR3 nucleotides: TGTGCCAGCAGTTCACCACAAGAGCGTAACTATGGCTACACCTTC. Amino acid sequence: CASSSPQERNYGYTF.

This chain connects TRBV25-1 to TRBJ1-6; 8 bases line up with TRBD1. In germline, CDR1 is MGHDK, CDR2 SYGVNS. The CDR3 runs 16 residues. The V segment lost 1 base and the J segment 9 bases; nucleotides outside the gene matches: 8. The DNA for the CDR3 is TGTGCCAGCAGTGAATCCGGCAGGGGGCATGGTTCACCCCTCCACTTT. It translates to CASSESGRGHGSPLHF.

This rearrangement joins TRBV5-5 to TRBJ2-6; no firm D call. Trimming cost V 1 base and J 0 bases, with 5 bases left between them. Germline assignment: CDR1 SGHKS and CDR2 YYEKEE (reference sequence). The CDR3 is made up of 15 amino acids. CDR3 sequence reads: CASSLIHSGANVLTF. CDR3 nucleotide sequence: TGTGCCAGCAGCTTGATTCACTCTGGGGCCAACGTCCTGACTTTC.

The chain couples TRBV7-9 to TRBJ1-5; no reliable D call. CDR3 size: 13 residues. The germline V gene encodes CDR1 SEHNR and CDR2 FQNEAQ (reference sequence). V lost 6 bases and J 1 base, leaving 7 bases between the germline ends. CDR3 in amino acids: CASSMASNQPQHF. The CDR3 DNA reads as TGTGCCAGCAGTATGGCCAGCAATCAGCCCCAGCATTTT.

A single count supports this clone. The CDR3 bases are TGTGCCAGCAGCTTGTGGGCGGGAGCCTCCTACGAGCAGTACTTC. Its translation: CASSLWAGASYEQYF. V gene TRBV5-8 combines with J gene TRBJ2-7, with TRBD2 identical over 7 bases. The germline gives CDR1 SGHTS, CDR2 YDEGEE. V gave up 1 base and J gave up 0 bases; unmatched junction bases: 4. The CDR3 sequence is 15 residues long. Using reference TRBV5-8 and TRBJ2-7 for the parts outside the CDR3, the full variable domain is EAGVTQSPTHLIKTRGQQATLRCSPISGHTSVYWYQQALGLGLQFLLWYDEGEERNRGNFPPRFSGRQFPNYSSELNVNALELEDSALYLCASSLWAGASYEQYFGPGTRLTVT.

The genes are TRBV30 and TRBJ1-1; D is ambiguous. Germline CDR1 and CDR2: GTSNPN and SVGIG (reference sequence). CDR3 length: 14 amino acids. V was pared by 0 bases and J by 1 base, with 9 bases between. The CDR3 region has the DNA TGTGCCTGGAGTGTACTTGCGGGGAACACTGAAGCTTTCTTT. The encoded protein is CAWSVLAGNTEAFF.

This clone was counted a single time. The DNA of the CDR3 is TGTGCCAGCAGCTTAATGCAGGGTGAAACTGAAGCTTTCTTT. Protein sequence: CASSLMQGETEAFF. The gene calls are TRBV7-9 and TRBJ1-1; weak D call: TRBD1 (5 bases). Per the germline V gene, CDR1 is SEHNR and CDR2 is FQNEAQ (reference sequence). The CDR3 consists of 14 residues. V was shortened by 2 bases and J by 5 bases, with 12 bases between the two germline ends.